This paragraph reports one TCR beta chain. The sample is drawn from a study of technical replicates of blood from a few donors. CDR1 is SGHRS, CDR2 YFSETQ, per germline. The V segment lost 4 bases and the J segment 1 base; nucleotides outside the gene matches: 1. This CDR3 comprises 14 residues. Profiled with immunoSEQ multiplex PCR; TCRdb holds only in-frame clones, not every one. This sample has about 98,000 clones; approximately 96% occur once, and the top ten carry 0.2% to 0.25%. Material: T cells isolated from PBMCs. The TCR originated in a human donor in good health. The chain couples TRBV5-1 to TRBJ2-1; the match to TRBD1 covers 8 bases. The CDR3 DNA reads TGCGCCAGCAGCGGACAGGGTTCCTACAATGAGCAGTTCTTC. Protein: CASSGQGSYNEQFF.